A selection of T cell receptor beta chains follows, all from one sample in a study of shared clonotypes between healthy human individuals. Data came from immunoSEQ multiplex PCR; TCRdb stores just in-frame clones and leaves some out. The table shows more than 1 million clones, with approximately 80% occurring only once. Sequences were obtained from memory CD4+ T cells from PBMCs. The receptors originated from a man between 18 and 35 years old in good health. Some clones in this sample may be carry-over from other donors' samples. The CDR3 runs from the conserved cysteine through the conserved F or W.

TRBV4-1	TRBJ2-7	CASSQVGRYEQYF
TRBV28	TRBJ2-6	CASSLWRTGLSSSGANVLTF
TRBV28	TRBJ2-3	CASRRGSTDTQYF
TRBV29-1	TRBJ1-1	CSVHPPHTEAFF
TRBV5-1	TRBJ1-2	CASSTTNYGYTF
TRBV2	TRBJ2-1	CASSLGQPRDNEQFF
TRBV11-3	TRBJ2-2	CASSLGSNGELFF
TRBV19	TRBJ1-5	CASSGQGGPSRSNQPQHF
TRBV4-2	TRBJ2-7	CASSQPGQGRYEQYF
TRBV29-1	TRBJ2-7	CSVKVSGTSYEQYF
TRBV2	TRBJ1-1	CASSESLGQGSAFF
TRBV2	TRBJ2-5	CASSENSEETQYF
TRBV9	TRBJ1-1	CASSAEQGYTEAFF
TRBV4-1	TRBJ1-3	CASSQTGALLDTIYF
TRBV18	TRBJ2-1	CASSLGLAGHNEQFF
TRBV10-3	TRBJ2-1	CAISGLANEQFF
TRBV5-1	TRBJ1-5	CASSYGPLSNQPQHF
TRBV29-1	TRBJ1-1	CSVQGQGGTEAFF
TRBV10-3	TRBJ1-6	CAIRGSAGVSPLHF
TRBV5-1	TRBJ2-7	CASRRGLYEQYF
TRBV9	TRBJ2-1	CASSRTSGSYNEQFF
TRBV7-8	TRBJ1-5	CASSLSRVQVNQPQHF
TRBV19	TRBJ1-2	CASTEGNYGYTF
TRBV19	TRBJ2-4	CASSILAGIGNIQYF
TRBV7-2	TRBJ2-7	CASSLFSGGNLAYEQYF
TRBV28	TRBJ1-3	CASSFRVRGNTIYF
TRBV5-4	TRBJ2-7	CASSQDLTYEQYF
TRBV15	TRBJ2-7	CATSSLRNEQYF
TRBV9	TRBJ2-5	CASSPRQGETQYF
TRBV7-2	TRBJ2-1	CASSLGTSGGPREQFF
TRBV28	TRBJ2-1	CASHTYNEQFF
TRBV11-2	TRBJ2-1	CASSLSGSNYEQFF
TRBV7-8	TRBJ1-2	CASSLRTETPNYGYTF
TRBV19	TRBJ2-3	CASSIEDTQYF
TRBV29-1	TRBJ2-6	CSVEDRGQGGPSGANVLTF
TRBV30	TRBJ1-1	CAWSEFSETEAFF
TRBV2	TRBJ2-3	CASSESTGLWDTQYF
TRBV7-8	TRBJ2-2	CASSSNRVTGELFF
TRBV28	TRBJ2-4	CASSLRGSGVKNIQYF
TRBV7-9	TRBJ2-5	CASSTGTSGLETQYF
TRBV5-4	TRBJ2-1	CASSPGGARSYNEQFF
TRBV19	TRBJ1-1	CARRALWANTEAFF
TRBV5-6	TRBJ1-3	CASSLVGNLGNTIYF
TRBV6-5	TRBJ1-5	CASSEGPDNQPQHF
TRBV7-2	TRBJ1-2	CASSLFETRTGKFGYTF
TRBV2	TRBJ2-7	CASTLRAGGSYEQYF
TRBV30	.	CAGQRQYEQYF
TRBV2	TRBJ2-4	CASSPLRGEGNIQYF
TRBV7-9	TRBJ2-2	CASSRFERTGELFF
TRBV7-2	TRBJ2-3	CASSYASGNTQYF
TRBV28	TRBJ2-2	CASSSPRGYTGELFF
TRBV6-1	TRBJ2-3	CASSVQGAFPDTQYF
TRBV28	TRBJ2-7	CASSLPSLGVTYEQYF
TRBV2	TRBJ1-5	CASSNPTGGLGNQPQHF
TRBV7-3	TRBJ2-2	CASSQGHTGELFF